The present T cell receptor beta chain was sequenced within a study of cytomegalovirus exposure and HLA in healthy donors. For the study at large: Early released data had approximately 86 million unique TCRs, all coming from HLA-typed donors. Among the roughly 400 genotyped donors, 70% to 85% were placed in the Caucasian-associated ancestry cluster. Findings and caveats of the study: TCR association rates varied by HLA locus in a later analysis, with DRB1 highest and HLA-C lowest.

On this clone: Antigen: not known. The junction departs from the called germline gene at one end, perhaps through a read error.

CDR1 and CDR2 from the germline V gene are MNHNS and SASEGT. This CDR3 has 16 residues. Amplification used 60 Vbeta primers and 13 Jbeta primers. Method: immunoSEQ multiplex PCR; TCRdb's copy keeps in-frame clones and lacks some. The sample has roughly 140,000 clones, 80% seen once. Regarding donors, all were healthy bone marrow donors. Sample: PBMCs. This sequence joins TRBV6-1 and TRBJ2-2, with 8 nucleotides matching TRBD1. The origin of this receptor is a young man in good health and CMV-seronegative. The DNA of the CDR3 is TGTGCCAGCAGTAAAGCCGGGACAGGGAACACCGGGGAGCTGTTTTTT. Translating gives CASSKAGTGNTGELFF.